Below are 13 T cell receptor beta chains sequenced from a single sample in a study of blood T cell repertoires in COVID-19. The repertoire was sequenced with immunoSEQ multiplex PCR; TCRdb's copy has only in-frame clones and lacks some. Here the sample spans hundreds of thousands of clones, 88% being singletons. The sequenced sample consisted of peripheral blood. The receptors here all came from a woman aged 45 to 65 with active or convalescent COVID-19.

J is TRBJ2-3 and V is TRBV5-1; D is unclear. The germline V and J ends were trimmed by 0 bases and 1 base, with 9 bases remaining between them. The CDR3 has 15 residues. CDR1 is SGHRS, CDR2 YFSETQ, per germline. Here the CDR3 reads CASSLERFGTDTQYF. CDR3 in DNA: TGCGCCAGCAGCTTGGAGCGTTTTGGCACAGATACGCAGTATTTT.

The chain recombines TRBV5-1 with TRBJ1-3, with D perhaps TRBD1 (6 bases). This CDR3 region has 15 residues. Trimming stripped 4 bases from V and 0 bases from J, with 11 bases between. Germline V CDR1 and CDR2: SGHRS, YFSETQ. The CDR3 loop reads CASSPQGGSGNTIYF. As DNA, the CDR3 is TGCGCCAGCAGCCCTCAAGGGGGCTCTGGAAACACCATATATTTT.

This rearrangement joins TRBV20-1 to TRBJ2-1, with a weak D call TRBD2 (6 bases). Looked up from germline, CDR1 is DFQATT and CDR2 is SNEGSKA (reference sequence). V lost 5 bases and J lost 14, with 16 bases in between. The CDR3 loop spans 11 amino acids. The CDR3 bases are TGCAGTGCTGCCGCGGGACCCCGTGAGTTCTTC. Translated: CSAAAGPREFF.

This chain links TRBV14 with TRBJ2-3; TRBD2 matches 7 bases. There are 18 residues in the CDR3. V was pared by 3 bases and J by 4 bases, with 16 bases of the junction left unmatched. CDR1 and CDR2 from the germline V gene are SGHDN and FVKESK. CDR3 coding DNA: TGTGCCAGCAGCCACATATTTATAGCGGGTGGCGTTCCAGATACGCAGTATTTT. Its protein is CASSHIFIAGGVPDTQYF.

This rearrangement joins TRBV15 to TRBJ2-3, with 8 bases fitting TRBD1. The CDR3 runs to 15 residues. J was trimmed by 3 bases and V by 1 base; bases with no gene match: 3. The germline CDR1 and CDR2 sequences are LNHNV and YYDKDF (reference sequence). In DNA, the CDR3 is TGTGCCACCAGCAGAGGACAGGGGCGGACAGATACGCAGTATTTT. It translates to CATSRGQGRTDTQYF. Based on the CDR3 plus reference TRBV15 and TRBJ2-3, the full variable domain is DAMVIQNPRYQVTQFGKPVTLSCSQTLNHNVMYWYQQKSSQAPKLLFHYYDKDFNNEADTPDNFQSRRPNTSFCFLDIRSPGLGDTAMYLCATSRGQGRTDTQYFGPGTRLTVL.

This clone was counted a few times. This chain connects TRBV9 to TRBJ2-1; 10 bases are a match to TRBD2. CDR1 is SGDLS and CDR2 is YYNGEE in the germline V gene. V lost 2 bases to trimming and J lost 3 bases; unmatched junction nucleotides: 5. The CDR3 spans 16 residues. In nucleotides, the CDR3 is TGTGCCAGCAGCGTGTTAGCGGGGGGAAACTACAATGAGCAGTTCTTC. Translation: CASSVLAGGNYNEQFF.

This rearrangement joins TRBV3-1 (or the pseudogene TRBV3-2) to TRBJ2-7; D is unresolved. The CDR3 has 11 amino acids. V gave up 4 bases and J gave up 7 bases, with 8 bases separating them. Germline-derived CDR1 and CDR2 are LGHDT and YNNKEL (reference sequence). In DNA, the CDR3 is TGTGCCAGCAGCCTGCGGATGGAGCAGTACTTC. It codes for CASSLRMEQYF.

The chain carries TRBV12-3 or TRBV12-4 and TRBJ2-1; D remains unclear. The CDR3 spans 13 residues. Between the trimmed V and J ends, which lost 3 bases and 6 bases, there was a span of 9 bases. The CDR3: CASSFSSSNEQFF. As DNA, the CDR3 is TGTGCCAGCAGTTTCTCCAGTTCCAATGAGCAGTTCTTC.

Only one count was recorded for this clone. The chain is built from TRBV14 and TRBJ2-1, with 11 bases that match TRBD2. There are 16 residues in the CDR3. V lost 4 bases, J lost 3 bases, and 5 bases stayed unmatched. Germline V gene sequence: CDR1 SGHDN, CDR2 FVKESK. CDR3 DNA sequence: TGTGCCAGCAGCCTATTAGCGGGAGGGATCTACAATGAGCAGTTCTTC. Its protein is CASSLLAGGIYNEQFF.

This rearrangement joins TRBV15 to TRBJ2-7; D perhaps matches TRBD1 (5 bases). The CDR3 has 15 residues. Germline V gene lookup returns CDR1 LNHNV and CDR2 YYDKDF (reference sequence). Between the trimmed V and J ends, which lost 1 base and 1 base, there was a span of 11 bases. The DNA for the CDR3 is TGTGCCACCAGCAGAGGGGTGGACAAGTCCTACGAGCAGTACTTC. The encoded protein is CATSRGVDKSYEQYF.

The rearrangement links TRBV4-3 to TRBJ2-7; D is unresolved. The V and J ends lost 3 bases and 0 bases respectively, with 12 bases between them. There are 15 residues in the CDR3. Germline V CDR1 and CDR2: LGHNA, YSLEER. The DNA for the CDR3 is TGCGCCAGCAGCCAGTCTCTACCGAGCTCCTACGAGCAGTACTTC. Translated, it gives CASSQSLPSSYEQYF.

V is TRBV5-1 and J is TRBJ2-3; TRBD2 agrees at 7 bases. Trimming cost V 7 bases and J 1 base; bases outside gene matches: 12. Germline CDR1 SGHRS, CDR2 YFSETQ. The CDR3 is made up of 16 amino acids. CDR3 nucleotide sequence: TGCGCCAGCGGAGAACTAGCGCTACAACGCACAGATACGCAGTATTTT. This codes for CASGELALQRTDTQYF.

The V call is TRBV28, the J call TRBJ2-7, with a weak D call TRBD2 (6 bases). Germline V gives CDR1 MDHEN, CDR2 SYDVKM. The CDR3 consists of 15 residues. Deletions cut 3 bases from V and 3 bases from J, with 15 bases between. The CDR3 DNA is TGTGCCAGCAGTTTCCCCGGAGGGGCGAACTACGAGCAGTACTTC. Its protein product is CASSFPGGANYEQYF.